This record covers a single TCR beta chain. V was trimmed by 0 bases and J by 3 bases, leaving 2 bases between them. Germline loops: CDR1 GTSNPN, CDR2 SVGIG (reference sequence). CDR3 length equals 11 residues. This sample is part of a study of cytomegalovirus exposure and HLA in healthy donors. It was with 60 Vbeta and 13 Jbeta primers that the PCR ran. Produced via immunoSEQ multiplex PCR; TCRdb's table is partial and in-frame only. This table holds about 120,000 clones, over 65% found once. This sequence originates from a man aged 30 to 45 in good health and CMV-seropositive. The chain employs TRBV30 and TRBJ1-1, with D unclear. The sequencing sample was made of PBMCs. Written as DNA, the CDR3 is TGTGCCTGGAGTGTCGACACTGAAGCTTTCTTT. This translates into CAWSVDTEAFF.